Sequencing of this T cell receptor beta chain was carried out in a study of T-cell memory formation after mild COVID-19. 5'RACE primed at constant segments yielded TCR alpha and TCR beta cDNA libraries bearing sample barcodes and UMIs. TCRdb independently ran MiXCR on the 5' RACE reads; one entry per CDR3 protein. The sample yields hundreds of thousands of distinct CDR3 sequences, roughly 17% seen once. V was clipped by 3 bases and J by 2 bases, with 13 bases between them. This CDR3 is built from 15 residues. This clonotype was detected a few times. Its antigen is not known. Points from the study as a whole: The authors did not confirm SARS-CoV-2 specificity of second-wave clones peaking day 37. Of the contracting clones, CD4+ ones lay mainly in CM and EM, and CD8+ ones in EMRA.

The chain employs TRBV12-3 or TRBV12-4 and TRBJ1-1; unclear D gene. The source is an adult woman who had mild COVID-19 (a few samples of this study predate the infection). Cell type and time point are not known. Material: PBMCs or a T cell subset sorted from them (not recorded which). CDR3 sequence reads: CASSFPVEGNTEAFF. CDR3 in DNA: TGTGCCAGCAGTTTCCCGGTCGAGGGAAACACTGAAGCTTTCTTT.